The clone carrying this T cell receptor beta chain came up a few times. Its cognate antigen is unknown. The entry originates in a study of CD8 T cells in ankylosing spondylitis. Regarding the study as a whole: Earlier literature documents some of the motif variants in reactive arthritis synovial fluid and blood.

TCRdb independently ran MiXCR on the 5' RACE reads; one entry per CDR3 protein. The repertoire consists of 300,000 to 350,000 distinct CDR3 sequences, with around 15% occurring once and the leading ten covering around 0.99%. V was cut by 0 bases and J by 5 bases, with 10 bases left in between. Germline CDR1 and CDR2: LNHNV and YYDKDF (reference sequence). The CDR3 is 14 residues long. This chain connects TRBV15 to TRBJ1-2; maybe TRBD1 (5 bases). The clonotype originates from a male donor with ankylosing spondylitis or in good health (not recorded which). Sequencing was carried out using blood, either unsorted or a sorted T cell fraction (not recorded which). The CDR3 spells CATSREGVRYGYTF. The CDR3 nucleotides are TGTGCCACCAGCAGAGAGGGGGTGAGATATGGCTACACCTTC.